The next 28 T cell receptor beta chains were all read from a single sample in a study of beta chain features in type 1 diabetes. Study-wide results and caveats: Type 1 diabetes patients had TCRB CDR3s that were shorter (moderately but significantly so) in all four CD4+ subsets.

Antigens for these TCRs are unknown. Reverse transcription of all isolated RNA meant that expressed TCRB transcripts were sequenced. This table comes from immunoSEQ multiplex PCR, and its TCRdb copy is limited to in-frame clones, with some not included. The sample contains around 70,000 clones, around 49% of which appear only once. Input material: central memory CD4+ T cells from blood. These receptors were obtained from a man aged 25 to 40 with type 1 diabetes.

This clone has only a few counts. The rearrangement joins TRBV28 to TRBJ2-7; 9 bases map to TRBD2. Germline values: CDR1 MDHEN, CDR2 SYDVKM. V gave up 3 bases and J gave up 4 bases; unmatched junction bases: 10. This CDR3 has 16 residues. For the CDR3, the DNA is TGTGCCAGCAGTTTGTCGGCGGCTAGCGGGACTTACGAGCAGTACTTC. Protein: CASSLSAASGTYEQYF.

The rearrangement links TRBV9 to TRBJ1-1; D is unresolved. Germline V gene sequence: CDR1 SGDLS, CDR2 YYNGEE. This CDR3 comprises 12 residues. The V and J ends lost 3 bases and 1 base respectively, with 4 bases between them. CDR3 sequence: CASSAGNTEAFF. DNA for the CDR3: TGTGCCAGCAGCGCCGGGAACACTGAAGCTTTCTTT.

The V and J genes are TRBV6-5 and TRBJ2-1; the match to TRBD2 covers 10 bases. The germline V gene encodes CDR1 MNHEY and CDR2 SVGAGI. The CDR3 is 13 residues long. V gave up 5 bases and J gave up 9 bases; unmatched junction bases: 4. The CDR3 sequence: CASSSGGAREQFF. DNA for the CDR3: TGTGCCAGCAGTAGCGGGGGGGCCCGTGAGCAGTTCTTC.

The DNA of the CDR3 is TGCGCCAGCAGCCGGGGCCCCGACAGGGCAACTAATGAAAAACTGTTTTTT. Protein sequence: CASSRGPDRATNEKLFF. This rearrangement joins TRBV5-1 to TRBJ1-4; 7 bases are shared with TRBD1. This CDR3 region has 17 residues. The germline CDR1 and CDR2 sequences are SGHRS and YFSETQ. J was trimmed by 0 bases and V by 4 bases; bases with no gene match: 9.

J is TRBJ1-4 and V is TRBV6-1; D remains unclear. CDR1 is MNHNS and CDR2 is SASEGT in the germline V gene. The CDR3 extends over 13 amino acids. V dropped 7 bases and J dropped 0 bases, with 6 bases sitting between them. In DNA form, the CDR3 reads TGTGCCAGCACCGGTTCAACTAATGAAAAACTGTTTTTT. Residues: CASTGSTNEKLFF.

Of note for this clone: Other DNA sequences of this sample code for an identical CDR3. The CDR3 bases are TGTGCCAGCAGCTTGGGACAGGGTATGAACACTGAAGCTTTCTTT. It yields the protein CASSLGQGMNTEAFF. The chain employs TRBV5-6 and TRBJ1-1, with 7 positions matching TRBD1. Germline CDR1 is SGHDT and CDR2 is YYEEEE. Germline trimming cut 0 bases from V and 0 bases from J; bases unmatched to any gene: 2. The CDR3 is 15 residues long. Variable domain in full (rest from reference TRBV5-6 and TRBJ1-1): DAGVTQSPTHLIKTRGQQVTLRCSPKSGHDTVSWYQQALGQGPQFIFQYYEEEERQRGNFPDRFSGHQFPNYSSELNVNALLLGDSALYLCASSLGQGMNTEAFFGQGTRLTVV.

This clone was seen more than once but under ten times. The CDR3 sequence is CASSPPHSETQYF. The CDR3 nucleotides are TGTGCCAGCTCACCACCGCACTCAGAGACCCAGTACTTC. The chain employs TRBV18 and TRBJ2-5; D is unresolved. Germline values: CDR1 KGHSH, CDR2 LQKENI. The CDR3 has 13 residues. Trimming took 0 bases from V and 4 from J, leaving 6 bases between them.

The chain couples TRBV15 to TRBJ1-2; weak D call: TRBD1 (6 bases). V gave up 0 bases and J gave up 8 bases, with 10 bases separating them. There are 13 residues in the CDR3. Germline V gene sequence: CDR1 LNHNV, CDR2 YYDKDF (reference sequence). CDR3 in DNA: TGTGCCACCAGCAGAGAGGACAGAGAGGGCTACACCTTC. This codes for CATSREDREGYTF.

This rearrangement joins TRBV14 to TRBJ2-2; no firm D call. This CDR3 comprises 15 residues. Germline loops: CDR1 SGHDN, CDR2 FVKESK. The ends were cut back, 1 base at V and 0 bases at J, with 6 bases in the middle. CDR3 bases: TGTGCCAGCAGCCAAGTGTCAGCGAACACCGGGGAGCTGTTTTTT. This codes for CASSQVSANTGELFF. Complete variable domain (other parts from reference TRBV14 and TRBJ2-2): EAGVTQFPSHSVIEKGQTVTLRCDPISGHDNLYWYRRVMGKEIKFLLHFVKESKQDESGMPNNRFLAERTGGTYSTLKVQPAELEDSGVYFCASSQVSANTGELFFGEGSRLTVL.

The sample holds a few counts of this clone. The CDR3 sequence is CASSLLTSGRDYNEQFF. DNA of the CDR3: TGTGCCAGCAGCCTACTGACTAGCGGGAGGGACTACAATGAGCAGTTCTTC. The gene calls are TRBV4-2 and TRBJ2-1; 14 bases match TRBD2. Trimming at V came to 4 bases and at J to 3 bases, leaving 5 bases not matched to a gene. The CDR3 loop spans 17 amino acids. Per germline, CDR1 LGHNA and CDR2 YNFKEQ.

This clone was recorded a few times. This rearrangement joins TRBV7-2 to TRBJ2-5, with D tentatively TRBD1 (6 bases). CDR3 length: 15 amino acids. V lost 5 bases and J 0 bases, leaving 13 bases between the germline ends. CDR1 and CDR2 (germline): SGHTA, FQGNSA. The DNA of the CDR3 is TGTGCCAGCAGCACGCATGGACAGTACCAAGAGACCCAGTACTTC. Translating gives CASSTHGQYQETQYF.

The sample holds a few counts of this clone. The V and J genes are TRBV5-1 and TRBJ2-2; 7 nucleotides agree with TRBD1. This CDR3 spans 14 amino acids. Germline V CDR1 and CDR2: SGHRS, YFSETQ. The V segment lost 2 bases and the J segment 7 bases; nucleotides outside the gene matches: 5. This CDR3 is CASSFRGTDGELFF. The DNA of the CDR3 is TGCGCCAGCAGCTTCAGGGGGACGGACGGGGAGCTGTTTTTT.

The chain couples TRBV25-1 to TRBJ1-1, with 11 bases aligning to TRBD1. From germline, CDR1 is MGHDK and CDR2 SYGVNS. The CDR3 is 14 residues long. The V gene end was trimmed by 3 bases and the J gene end by 11 bases; junction bases not matched to a gene: 8. The DNA of the CDR3 is TGTGCCAGCAGTGAGGACAGGGGGCAAAGGAGTGCTTTCTTT. Translating it yields CASSEDRGQRSAFF. Using reference TRBV25-1 and TRBJ1-1 for the parts outside the CDR3, the full variable domain is EADIYQTPRYLVIGTGKKITLECSQTMGHDKMYWYQQDPGMELHLIHYSYGVNSTEKGDLSSESTVSRIRTEHFPLTLESARPSHTSQYLCASSEDRGQRSAFFGQGTRLTVV.

This clone showed up just a few times. V and J are TRBV13 and TRBJ2-3; the D gene is possibly TRBD2 (6 bases). Trimming took 2 bases from V and 2 from J, leaving 11 bases between them. This CDR3 is 15 amino acids long. The germline V gene encodes CDR1 PRHDT and CDR2 FYEKMQ (reference sequence). The CDR3: CASSLPGLLTDTQYF. The CDR3 DNA reads as TGTGCCAGCAGCTTACCGGGACTTCTCACAGATACGCAGTATTTT.

The chain joins TRBV10-3 to TRBJ2-5; D is unclear. Trimming shortened V by 3 bases and J by 1 base, and 9 bases separated the two germline ends. The CDR3 sequence is 14 residues long. CDR1 and CDR2 (germline): ENHRY, SYGVKD. The CDR3 coding sequence is TGTGCCATCAGTGATCTGGGCCCCCAAGAGACCCAGTACTTC. Translating it yields CAISDLGPQETQYF.

This clone came up a few times. The V gene is TRBV10-3, the J gene TRBJ1-1, with 8 bases aligning to TRBD1. This CDR3 contains 13 residues. Germline CDR1 and CDR2: ENHRY and SYGVKD. Losses at the gene ends were 10 bases for V and 4 bases for J; bases not matched to a gene: 8. This CDR3 reads CATLSGGTTEAFF. The DNA for the CDR3 is TGTGCCACCCTTTCAGGGGGCACCACTGAAGCTTTCTTT.

The rearrangement links TRBV18 to TRBJ2-2; D not certain. Per the germline V gene, CDR1 is KGHSH and CDR2 is LQKENI. V lost 3 bases to trimming and J lost 6 bases, with 14 bases between them. The CDR3 consists of 15 residues. The CDR3 DNA reads as TGTGCCAGCTCACCTCCGAGCGCCAAGGCCGGGGAGCTGTTTTTT. It yields the protein CASSPPSAKAGELFF.

V gene TRBV19 combines with J gene TRBJ2-4, with 9 bases matching TRBD1. Trimming at V came to 3 bases and at J to 2 bases, leaving 5 bases not matched to a gene. This CDR3 has 16 amino acids. Germline-derived CDR1 and CDR2 are LNHDA and SQIVND (reference sequence). CDR3 sequence reads: CASSIGTGTTKNIQYF. The DNA for the CDR3 is TGTGCCAGTAGTATCGGGACAGGGACAACCAAAAACATTCAGTACTTC.

The chain has TRBV7-9 and TRBJ2-5; maybe TRBD2 (6 bases). Germline V gene sequence: CDR1 SEHNR, CDR2 FQNEAQ (reference sequence). V lost 8 bases, J lost 0 bases, and 13 bases lay in between. The CDR3 runs 14 residues. The DNA of the CDR3 is TGTGCCAGCGGGGTCTGGGGGGACCAAGAGACCCAGTACTTC. Translated, it gives CASGVWGDQETQYF.

The genes are TRBV18 and TRBJ2-2; a possible D gene is TRBD1 (6 bases). The CDR3 runs to 15 residues. In germline, CDR1 is KGHSH, CDR2 LQKENI. V lost 6 bases to trimming and J lost 7 bases, with 18 bases between them. This CDR3 reads CASSYFKQGDGELFF. In DNA form, the CDR3 reads TGTGCCAGCTCTTACTTCAAACAGGGAGACGGGGAGCTGTTTTTT.

J is TRBJ2-2 and V is TRBV30; 9 nucleotides match TRBD1. V lost 3 bases to trimming and J lost 5 bases; unmatched junction nucleotides: 10. The CDR3 is made up of 16 amino acids. Germline CDR1 and CDR2: GTSNPN and SVGIG (reference sequence). The chain's CDR3 is CAWSVSGQGSTGELFF. The CDR3 DNA sequence: TGTGCCTGGAGCGTCTCGGGACAGGGAAGTACCGGGGAGCTGTTTTTT.

The chain recombines TRBV5-1 with TRBJ2-7; tentatively, D is TRBD2 (6 bases). The V end lost 3 bases, the J end lost 0 bases, and 19 bases lay between the germline ends. This CDR3 has 17 residues. The V gene's germline CDR1 is SGHRS and CDR2 YFSETQ. The DNA of the CDR3 is TGCGCCAGCAGCTCTAATGGTGGGGTAGCGGCCTCCTACGAGCAGTACTTC. Its translation: CASSSNGGVAASYEQYF.

This chain links TRBV6-6 with TRBJ2-7; 9 bases are a match to TRBD2. V lost 5 bases to trimming and J lost 3 bases; unmatched junction nucleotides: 5. CDR1 is MNHNY and CDR2 is SVGAGI in the germline V gene (reference sequence). CDR3 length equals 14 residues. The CDR3, as DNA: TGTGCCAGCAGTGGACTAGCGAGTAGCTACGAGCAGTACTTC. This sequence encodes CASSGLASSYEQYF.

This clone was detected once. The gene calls are TRBV9 and TRBJ1-4; the D gene is possibly TRBD1 (6 bases). There are 13 residues in the CDR3. CDR1 is SGDLS, CDR2 YYNGEE, per germline. Between the trimmed V and J ends, which lost 3 bases and 5 bases, there was a span of 8 bases. The CDR3 DNA follows: TGTGCCAGCAGCGGGGGGCCAAATGAAAAACTGTTTTTT. Its protein product is CASSGGPNEKLFF.

This chain connects TRBV6-5 to TRBJ2-7; 7 bases map to TRBD2. The J segment lost 0 bases and the V segment lost 6 bases, leaving 8 bases of the junction unmatched. The CDR3 extends over 15 amino acids. CDR1 is MNHEY and CDR2 is SVGAGI in the germline V gene. CDR3 region: CASSPLRGYSYEQYF. The DNA of the CDR3 is TGTGCCAGCAGCCCCTTGCGGGGGTACTCCTACGAGCAGTACTTC.

There are a few counts of this clone. V and J are TRBV6-6 and TRBJ2-5, with 8 bases matching TRBD1. V was pared by 2 bases and J by 3 bases, with 8 bases of the junction left unmatched. This CDR3 is built from 16 residues. Per germline, CDR1 MNHNY and CDR2 SVGAGI (reference sequence). Written as DNA, the CDR3 is TGTGCCAGCAGTTACCCCGGACAGGGAGGAGAAGAGACCCAGTACTTC. This codes for CASSYPGQGGEETQYF.

J is TRBJ2-1 and V is TRBV5-1; maybe TRBD1 (5 bases). Germline CDR1 and CDR2: SGHRS and YFSETQ. V shed 0 bases and J shed 7 bases, with 14 bases lying between them. This CDR3 spans 15 amino acids. The chain's CDR3 is CASSLGSGAGNEQFF. The CDR3 nucleotides are TGCGCCAGCAGCTTGGGATCAGGTGCAGGGAATGAGCAGTTCTTC.

This clone turned up a few times. In nucleotides, the CDR3 is TGTGCCAGCAGTCCGGGGGGGGGTTGGGGAGCTTTGAACACTGAAGCTTTCTTT. Translating gives CASSPGGGWGALNTEAFF. The chain recombines TRBV7-9 with TRBJ1-1; possible D gene TRBD1, 5 bases. Germline values: CDR1 SEHNR, CDR2 FQNEAQ (reference sequence). V lost 6 bases to trimming and J lost 0 bases, with 23 bases between them. The CDR3 extends over 18 amino acids.